The TCR beta chain described here comes from a study of blood T cell repertoires in COVID-19. Study information: Donors in the United States, Italy and Spain gave samples during acute or convalescent COVID-19. T cells, B-cell-depleted T cells, or PBMCs provided the cDNA or gDNA that served as material.

A remark on this clone: This same CDR3 is encoded by further DNA sequences in the sample.

V lost 6 bases and J 5 bases, leaving 13 bases between the germline ends. This CDR3 spans 13 amino acids. Per the authors' pipeline: Estimation of nucleated cell counts relied on the amplification of reference gene primers. Measured with immunoSEQ multiplex PCR; TCRdb has only the in-frame clones, and not every one. D and trimming come from the DNA, and the V and J calls and clone size come from that table. The sample shows 120,000 to 150,000 clones, around three quarters of them seen only once. The chain recombines TRBV12-3 or TRBV12-4 with TRBJ2-5, with D possibly being TRBD1 (6 bases). This receptor was obtained from a man aged 60-69 years with acute or convalescent COVID-19. Specimen: peripheral blood. DNA for the CDR3: TGTGCCAGCAGCCCCACAGGGCGGGAGACCCAGTACTTC. Translating it yields CASSPTGRETQYF.